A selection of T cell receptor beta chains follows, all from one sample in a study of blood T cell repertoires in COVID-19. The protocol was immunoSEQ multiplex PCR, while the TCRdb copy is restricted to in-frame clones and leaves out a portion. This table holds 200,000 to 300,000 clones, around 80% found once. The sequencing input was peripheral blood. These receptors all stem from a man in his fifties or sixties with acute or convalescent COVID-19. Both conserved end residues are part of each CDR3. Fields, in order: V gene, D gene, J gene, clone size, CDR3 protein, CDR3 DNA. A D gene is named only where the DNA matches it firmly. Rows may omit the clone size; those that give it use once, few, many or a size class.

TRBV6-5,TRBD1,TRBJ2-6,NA,CASSSGGSGANVLTF,TGTGCCAGCAGTTCAGGGGGCTCTGGGGCCAACGTCCTGACTTTC
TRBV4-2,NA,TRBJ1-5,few,CASSQGGPQPQHF,TGTGCCAGCAGCCAAGGGGGGCCTCAGCCCCAGCATTTT
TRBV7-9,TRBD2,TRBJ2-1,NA,CASSIGLAPHEQFF,TGTGCCAGCAGCATTGGACTAGCTCCCCATGAGCAGTTCTTC
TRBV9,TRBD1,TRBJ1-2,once,CASSARLDRATGYTF,TGTGCCAGCAGCGCGCGGCTTGACAGGGCAACTGGCTACACCTTC
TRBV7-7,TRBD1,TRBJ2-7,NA,CASSSGDRGEQYF,TGTGCTAGCAGCTCCGGTGACAGGGGGGAGCAGTACTTC
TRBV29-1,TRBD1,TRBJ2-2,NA,CSVKGTGSATGELFF,TGCAGCGTTAAAGGGACAGGGTCGGCCACCGGGGAGCTGTTTTTT
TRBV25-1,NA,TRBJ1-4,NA,CASSPGVHAGRREKLFF,TGTGCCAGCAGCCCCGGGGTGCACGCAGGCCGCCGTGAAAAACTGTTTTTT
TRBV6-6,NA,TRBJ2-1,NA,CASSPSYNEQFF,TGTGCCAGCAGTCCCTCGTACAATGAGCAGTTCTTC
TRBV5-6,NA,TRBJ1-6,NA,CASSLDRNSPLHF,TGTGCCAGCAGCTTGGACAGAAATTCACCCCTCCACTTT
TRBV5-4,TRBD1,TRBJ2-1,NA,CASSLVTGGSYNEQFF,TGTGCCAGCAGCTTAGTGACAGGGGGATCCTACAATGAGCAGTTCTTC
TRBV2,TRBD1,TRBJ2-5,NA,CASRGTDYQETQYF,TGTGCCAGCAGGGGGACAGATTACCAAGAGACCCAGTACTTC
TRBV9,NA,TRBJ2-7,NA,CASSVVGGREQYF,TGTGCCAGCAGCGTAGTGGGGGGGCGCGAGCAGTACTTC
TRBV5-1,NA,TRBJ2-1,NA,CASSLGGGAYNEQFF,TGCGCCAGCAGCTTGGGAGGAGGGGCCTACAATGAGCAGTTCTTC
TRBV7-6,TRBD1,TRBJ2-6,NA,CARYSGTGSSGANVLTF,TGTGCCAGATATTCCGGGACAGGGTCCTCTGGGGCCAACGTCCTGACTTTC
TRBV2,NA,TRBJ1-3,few,CASSERGSSGNTIYF,TGTGCCAGCAGTGAACGGGGGAGCTCTGGAAACACCATATATTTT
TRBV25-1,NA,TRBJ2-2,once,CASSPTQGNTGELFF,TGTGCCAGCAGCCCGACACAGGGAAATACCGGGGAGCTGTTTTTT
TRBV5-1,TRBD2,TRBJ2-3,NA,CASSLGTSGDTDTQYF,TGCGCCAGCAGCTTGGGGACTAGCGGGGACACAGATACGCAGTATTTT
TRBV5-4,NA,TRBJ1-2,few,CASSLVQGWHYGYTF,TGTGCCAGCAGCTTGGTACAGGGTTGGCACTATGGCTACACCTTC
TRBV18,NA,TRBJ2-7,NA,CASSPPTAGEQYF,TGTGCCAGCTCACCACCGACAGCCGGCGAGCAGTACTTC
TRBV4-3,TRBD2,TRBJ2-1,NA,CASSIRLANNEQFF,TGCGCCAGCAGCATCCGACTAGCGAACAATGAGCAGTTCTTC
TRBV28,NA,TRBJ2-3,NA,CATGRPDTQYF,TGTGCCACCGGTCGTCCGGATACGCAGTATTTT
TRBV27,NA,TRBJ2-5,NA,CASSRLRQETQYF,TGTGCCAGCAGCCGACTACGCCAAGAGACCCAGTACTTC
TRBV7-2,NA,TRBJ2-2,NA,CASSRGHANTGELFF,TGTGCCAGCAGCAGGGGACACGCGAACACCGGGGAGCTGTTTTTT
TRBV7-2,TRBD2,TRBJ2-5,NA,CASSQGWSRGGQETQYF,TGTGCCAGCAGCCAGGGGTGGTCGCGGGGGGGACAAGAGACCCAGTACTTC
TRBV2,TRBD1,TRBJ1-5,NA,CASGFTGGNQPQHF,TGTGCCAGCGGATTCACAGGGGGCAATCAGCCCCAGCATTTT
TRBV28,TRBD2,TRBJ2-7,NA,CATGAGLAYEQYF,TGTGCCACAGGTGCGGGACTAGCCTACGAGCAGTACTTC
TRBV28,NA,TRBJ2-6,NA,CASSTVNLSGANVLTF,TGTGCCAGCAGCACAGTGAACCTCTCTGGGGCCAACGTCCTGACTTTC
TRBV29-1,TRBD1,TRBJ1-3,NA,CSVDQTGVGNTIYF,TGCAGCGTGGATCAAACAGGGGTGGGAAACACCATATATTTT
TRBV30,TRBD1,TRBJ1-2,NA,CAWARGGTAYGYTF,TGTGCCTGGGCAAGGGGCGGGACAGCCTATGGCTACACCTTC
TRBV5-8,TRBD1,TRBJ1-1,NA,CASRRGQVGTEAFF,TGTGCCAGCAGGCGCGGACAGGTGGGGACTGAAGCTTTCTTT
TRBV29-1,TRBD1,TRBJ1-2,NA,CSVDGLNRGLGYGYTF,TGCAGCGTGGATGGACTAAACAGGGGGCTAGGCTATGGCTACACCTTC
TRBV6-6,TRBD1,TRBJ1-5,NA,CASSLQGAQNQPQHF,TGTGCCAGCAGTTTACAGGGGGCGCAGAATCAGCCCCAGCATTTT
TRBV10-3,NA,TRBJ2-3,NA,CAISGGISTDTQYF,TGTGCCATCAGCGGCGGGATTAGCACAGATACGCAGTATTTT